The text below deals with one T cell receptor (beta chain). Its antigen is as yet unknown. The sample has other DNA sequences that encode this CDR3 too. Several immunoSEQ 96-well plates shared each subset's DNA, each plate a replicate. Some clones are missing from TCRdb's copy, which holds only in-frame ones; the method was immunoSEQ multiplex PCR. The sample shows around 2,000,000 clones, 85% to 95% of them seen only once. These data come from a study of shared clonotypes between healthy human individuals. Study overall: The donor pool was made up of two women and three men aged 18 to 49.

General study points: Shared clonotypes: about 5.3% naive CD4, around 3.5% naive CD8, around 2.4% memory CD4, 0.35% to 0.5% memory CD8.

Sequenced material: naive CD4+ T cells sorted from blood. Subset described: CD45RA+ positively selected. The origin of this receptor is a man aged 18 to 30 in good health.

CDR3 in DNA: TGCGCCAGCAGCCAAGTTTTAGGCGGCAATCAGCCCCAGCATTTT. This codes for CASSQVLGGNQPQHF. The chain has TRBV4-1 and TRBJ1-5; D unclear. The CDR3 extends over 15 amino acids. Germline CDR1 reads MGHRA; CDR2 reads YSYEKL. V shed 1 base and J shed 2 bases, with 9 bases lying between them.